These 27 T cell receptor beta chains originate from one sample sequenced in a study of T cells in localized non-small cell lung cancer. Sequencing used immunoSEQ multiplex PCR; TCRdb keeps in-frame clones, though not all of them. The sample shows around 53,000 clones, about 78% of them seen only once. This sample comprised PBMCs, obtained before any cancer treatment. These receptors were collected from a woman aged 35 to 75 with stage II lung adenocarcinoma.

The V and J genes are TRBV7-6 and TRBJ2-1; 8 nucleotides match TRBD1. With V trimmed by 5 bases and J by 4 bases, 16 bases remained unmatched. This CDR3 has 18 amino acids. Germline assignment: CDR1 SGHVS and CDR2 FNYEAQ. The CDR3 bases are TGTGCCAGCAGCGTAACAGGACAGGGAATCCCTTCTTACAATGAGCAGTTCTTC. It specifies CASSVTGQGIPSYNEQFF.

V is TRBV6-1 and J is TRBJ2-5; D may be TRBD2 (6 bases). The CDR3 has 15 residues. Trimming took off 2 bases at V and 7 bases at J, with 17 bases between the two ends. The germline gives CDR1 MNHNS, CDR2 SASEGT. CDR3 coding DNA: TGTGCCAGCAGTGAAACCCGGGGTGGAGCGGGGACCCAGTACTTC. Its protein is CASSETRGGAGTQYF.

The V call is TRBV10-3, the J call TRBJ1-2; D might be TRBD1 (6 bases). This CDR3 region has 16 residues. Germline V gene data show CDR1 as ENHRY and CDR2 as SYGVKD. V was cut by 3 bases and J by 4 bases, with 18 bases left in between. CDR3 in amino acids: CAISEPGGARGYGYTF. CDR3 coding DNA: TGTGCCATCAGTGAACCCGGGGGGGCGCGGGGCTATGGCTACACCTTC.

This rearrangement joins TRBV28 to TRBJ2-1; D assignment may be TRBD1 or TRBD2 (5 bases each). The CDR3 extends over 13 amino acids. Trimming left V 3 bases short and J 5 bases short, with 8 bases between. The germline V gene encodes CDR1 MDHEN and CDR2 SYDVKM. DNA of the CDR3: TGTGCCAGCAGTTTGGGGACCGACAATGAGCAGTTCTTC. Translation gives CASSLGTDNEQFF.

The chain joins TRBV13 to TRBJ2-3; D uncertain. V was clipped by 0 bases and J by 2 bases, with 6 bases between them. This CDR3 spans 14 amino acids. CDR1 and CDR2 from the germline V gene are PRHDT and FYEKMQ (reference sequence). CDR3 in amino acids: CASSLGGFTDTQYF. DNA for the CDR3: TGTGCCAGCAGCTTAGGCGGGTTCACAGATACGCAGTATTTT.

The chain employs TRBV2 and TRBJ2-2; TRBD2 aligns across 13 bases. CDR3 length: 16 amino acids. The trim removed 6 bases at V and 5 bases at J, leaving 6 bases unmatched. Germline loops: CDR1 SNHLY, CDR2 FYNNEI. CDR3 sequence (DNA): TGTGCCAGCAGACCGACTAGCGGGGGGAAAACCGGGGAGCTGTTTTTT. Amino acid sequence: CASRPTSGGKTGELFF.

This chain joins TRBV4-3 and TRBJ1-2; no firm D call. Deletions cut 0 bases from V and 6 bases from J, with 11 bases between. The V gene's germline CDR1 is LGHNA and CDR2 YSLEER. The CDR3 covers 14 residues. CDR3 amino acids: CASSQEIGWDGYTF. The CDR3 nucleotides read TGCGCCAGCAGCCAAGAGATAGGGTGGGATGGCTACACCTTC.

This clone was recorded a few times. The rearrangement joins TRBV7-2 to TRBJ2-1; the D call may be TRBD1 or TRBD2 (5 bases each). This CDR3 comprises 13 residues. The V and J ends lost 5 bases and 1 base respectively, with 6 bases between them. Germline V lookup: CDR1 SGHTA, CDR2 FQGNSA. The CDR3 spells CASSGGSYNEQFF. In DNA, the CDR3 is TGTGCCAGCAGCGGGGGTTCCTACAATGAGCAGTTCTTC.

The gene calls are TRBV7-2 and TRBJ2-7; 15 bases are shared with TRBD2. CDR1 and CDR2 from the germline V gene are SGHTA and FQGNSA. The trim removed 5 bases at V and 7 bases at J, leaving 9 bases unmatched. The CDR3 contains 16 residues. The CDR3 loop reads CASSEGLAGGLGEQYF. For the CDR3, the DNA is TGTGCCAGCAGCGAGGGACTAGCGGGGGGTTTAGGGGAGCAGTACTTC.

This clone was recorded once. The V and J genes are TRBV14 and TRBJ2-5, with a tentative D call TRBD2 (6 bases). Germline lookup yields CDR1 SGHDN and CDR2 FVKESK. This CDR3 has 12 residues. V gave up 5 bases and J gave up 3 bases, with 7 bases separating them. CDR3 bases: TGTGCCAGCAGCTTAGCGGAAGAGACCCAGTACTTC. Translation gives CASSLAEETQYF.

V is TRBV9 and J is TRBJ1-1; possibly TRBD1 for D (6 bases). This CDR3 region has 15 residues. Trimming shortened V by 6 bases and J by 4 bases, and 19 bases separated the two germline ends. Per the germline V gene, CDR1 is SGDLS and CDR2 is YYNGEE. The CDR3 region is CASTPEDARGTEAFF. The CDR3 nucleotides are TGTGCCAGCACCCCTGAGGACGCCAGGGGCACTGAAGCTTTCTTT. The full variable domain, rest sourced from reference TRBV9 and TRBJ1-1, is DSGVTQTPKHLITATGQRVTLRCSPRSGDLSVYWYQQSLDQGLQFLIQYYNGEERAKGNILERFSAQQFPDLHSELNLSSLELGDSALYFCASTPEDARGTEAFFGQGTRLTVV.

A few counts support this clone. The chain links TRBV11-2 to TRBJ1-4; 7 nucleotides match TRBD1. The V gene's germline CDR1 is SGHAT and CDR2 FQNNGV. Trimming cost V 4 bases and J 5 bases; bases outside gene matches: 7. The CDR3 covers 15 residues. The CDR3 protein is CASSSRDRQNEKLFF. The CDR3, as DNA: TGTGCCAGCAGCTCCCGGGACAGACAGAATGAAAAACTGTTTTTT.

This chain links TRBV9 with TRBJ1-6; a weak D match, TRBD1 (5 bases). V was pared by 0 bases and J by 14 bases, with 15 bases between. CDR3 size: 14 residues. Germline V gives CDR1 SGDLS, CDR2 YYNGEE. The CDR3 reads CASSVGSVGGTLHF. CDR3 DNA sequence: TGTGCCAGCAGCGTAGGTAGTGTCGGGGGAACCCTCCACTTT.

The J gene is TRBJ2-3, the V gene TRBV30; D gene unclear. In germline, CDR1 is GTSNPN, CDR2 SVGIG (reference sequence). Trimming removed 1 base from V and 6 bases from J, with 14 bases in between. The CDR3 extends over 14 amino acids. The CDR3, as DNA: TGTGCCTGGAGTGCCTCCCCCCGAGTCGATACGCAGTATTTT. The encoded protein is CAWSASPRVDTQYF. Looking up the rest from reference TRBV30 and TRBJ2-3 gives the full variable domain: SQTIHQWPATLVQPVGSPLSLECTVEGTSNPNLYWYRQAAGRGLQLLFYSVGIGQISSEVPQNLSASRPQDRQFILSSKKLLLSDSGFYLCAWSASPRVDTQYFGPGTRLTVL.

J is TRBJ1-4 and V is TRBV6-5; a possible D gene is TRBD1 (6 bases). Trimming took off 7 bases at V and 5 bases at J, with 14 bases between the two ends. The CDR3 runs 14 residues. In germline, CDR1 is MNHEY, CDR2 SVGAGI. The CDR3: CASTPTGGNEKLFF. CDR3 DNA: TGTGCCAGCACCCCGACAGGAGGGAATGAAAAACTGTTTTTT.

The genes are TRBV15 and TRBJ1-2; no reliable D call. V lost 3 bases, J lost 3 bases, and 11 bases lay in between. The CDR3 extends over 14 amino acids. CDR1 and CDR2 (germline): LNHNV, YYDKDF (reference sequence). The CDR3 loop reads CATSSLVSDYGYTF. The CDR3 region has the DNA TGTGCCACCAGCAGTCTAGTATCGGACTATGGCTACACCTTC.

The chain recombines TRBV5-1 with TRBJ2-5; 10 bases align to TRBD2. Germline-derived CDR1 and CDR2 are SGHRS and YFSETQ. The CDR3 runs to 15 residues. V dropped 2 bases and J dropped 1; count of bases not matched to a gene: 2. The CDR3 region is CASSFSGGPQETQYF. As DNA, the CDR3 is TGCGCCAGCAGCTTTAGCGGGGGGCCCCAAGAGACCCAGTACTTC.

On this clone: Only one base separates this from a far larger clonotype, so it likely reflects a read error. The gene calls are TRBV28 and TRBJ1-5; 7 bases agree with TRBD1. The trim removed 5 bases at V and 0 bases at J, leaving 1 base unmatched. Looked up from germline, CDR1 is MDHEN and CDR2 is SYDVKM. The CDR3 consists of 14 residues. The CDR3, as DNA: TGTGCCAGCAGTACAGGGGATAGCAATCAGCCCCAGCATTTT. This codes for CASSTGDSNQPQHF.

The V call is TRBV28, the J call TRBJ2-5; 7 nucleotides match TRBD2. Germline trimming cut 4 bases from V and 9 bases from J; bases unmatched to any gene: 14. Germline CDR1 and CDR2: MDHEN and SYDVKM. The CDR3 is 15 amino acids. The CDR3 here is CASSSGTATAGAQYF. In nucleotides, the CDR3 is TGTGCCAGCAGTTCCGGGACCGCCACCGCGGGGGCCCAGTACTTC.

This rearrangement joins TRBV10-3 to TRBJ2-7; no definite D call. This CDR3 has 12 amino acids. With 2 bases removed from V and 4 bases from J, the gap between germline ends came to 6 bases. Germline V lookup: CDR1 ENHRY, CDR2 SYGVKD. The CDR3 sequence: CAISEKGYEQYF. CDR3 DNA sequence: TGTGCCATCAGTGAGAAGGGATACGAGCAGTACTTC.

In this sample, this clone turned up a few times. The rearrangement links TRBV19 to TRBJ2-6; D is unclear. This CDR3 is 15 amino acids long. The germline gives CDR1 LNHDA, CDR2 SQIVND (reference sequence). Trimming stripped 8 bases from V and 3 bases from J, with 14 bases between. The CDR3 sequence: CASRISAVGANVLTF. In DNA form, the CDR3 reads TGTGCCAGTCGAATCAGCGCTGTTGGGGCCAACGTCCTGACTTTC.

CDR3 sequence: CASKKLAGDQYF. Here the CDR3 DNA reads TGCGCCAGCAAGAAGCTAGCGGGGGATCAGTATTTT. The chain combines TRBV10-1 with TRBJ2-3, with 10 bases fitting TRBD2. Trimming removed 7 bases from V and 12 bases from J; junction bases left unmatched: 7. CDR1 is WNHNN and CDR2 is SYGVQD in the germline V gene (reference sequence). The CDR3 extends over 12 amino acids.

This clone was recorded only once. The chain links TRBV4-3 to TRBJ1-4, with TRBD1 as a possible D gene (6 bases). Germline V lookup: CDR1 LGHNA, CDR2 YSLEER. CDR3 length: 15 amino acids. V lost 4 bases to trimming and J lost 2 bases, with 11 bases between them. Here the CDR3 DNA reads TGCGCCAGCAGCCCTCCAGGGGCTACTAATGAAAAACTGTTTTTT. Its translation is CASSPPGATNEKLFF.

There are a few counts of this clone. This chain connects TRBV7-2 to TRBJ1-2, with TRBD1 matching 7 bases. V shed 1 base and J 5 bases; nucleotides not matched to a gene: 7. CDR3 length: 15 amino acids. The germline CDR1 and CDR2 sequences are SGHTA and FQGNSA. CDR3 residues: CASSLVRTGLYGYTF. The CDR3, as DNA: TGTGCCAGCAGCTTAGTAAGGACAGGTCTTTATGGCTACACCTTC.

The gene calls are TRBV13 and TRBJ2-1; 8 positions agree with TRBD2. Germline trimming cut 1 base from V and 12 bases from J; bases unmatched to any gene: 5. The CDR3 has 13 residues. Per germline, CDR1 PRHDT and CDR2 FYEKMQ (reference sequence). CDR3 region: CASSLEVRGGQFF. In DNA, the CDR3 is TGTGCCAGCAGCTTAGAAGTACGGGGGGGGCAGTTCTTC. The whole variable domain, filled in from reference TRBV13 and TRBJ2-1, reads AAGVIQSPRHLIKEKRETATLKCYPIPRHDTVYWYQQGPGQDPQFLISFYEKMQSDKGSIPDRFSAQQFSDYHSELNMSSLELGDSALYFCASSLEVRGGQFFGPGTRLTVL.

The chain joins TRBV27 to TRBJ1-2; D ambiguous. Germline lookup yields CDR1 MNHEY and CDR2 SMNVEV (reference sequence). V gave up 6 bases and J gave up 4 bases, with 12 bases separating them. There are 13 residues in the CDR3. The CDR3 spells CASRLLSTYGYTF. Here the CDR3 DNA reads TGTGCCAGCAGGCTTCTCTCCACCTATGGCTACACCTTC.

V gene TRBV14 combines with J gene TRBJ2-3; the D gene is possibly TRBD2 (5 bases). The CDR3 runs 17 residues. CDR1 is SGHDN and CDR2 is FVKESK in the germline V gene. Trimming cost V 1 base and J 3 bases, with 17 bases left between them. This CDR3 is CASSQAPDLRATDTQYF. The CDR3 DNA reads TGTGCCAGCAGCCAAGCCCCCGACTTGCGGGCGACAGATACGCAGTATTTT.